This is a list of T cell receptor beta chains from one sample in a study of Graves' ophthalmopathy and Graves' hyperthyroidism. TCRdb reprocessed the multiplex PCR reads via MiXCR and lists one record per CDR3 protein. The sample has more than 550,000 distinct CDR3 sequences, roughly two fifths seen once; the top ten hold 3% to 3.5%. Sequenced: peripheral blood. The receptor set was obtained from an adult man with Graves' ophthalmopathy. CDR3s include the opening cysteine and the closing phenylalanine or tryptophan. D genes are given only for firm matches. Clone size is stated in some rows and not others, as once, few, many or a class when expanded.

d_call j_call v_call clone_size cdr3_length cdr3_aa cdr3_nt
- TRBJ1-2 TRBV2 - 13 CASTEGQGHGYTF TGTGCCAGCACCGAGGGGCAGGGCCATGGCTACACCTTC
- TRBJ1-6 TRBV5-1 many 14 CASSLRTNNSPLHF TGCGCCAGCAGCCTTCGGACAAATAATTCACCCCTCCACTTT
TRBD2 TRBJ2-5 TRBV24-1 many 15 CATSDPGTSLKTQYF TGTGCCACCAGTGACCCAGGGACTAGCCTTAAGACCCAATACTTC
TRBD2 TRBJ2-7 TRBV2 many 13 CASSRDYSYEQYF TGTGCCAGCAGTAGGGACTACTCCTACGAGCAGTACTTC
- TRBJ2-2 TRBV15 many 14 CATSREGGTGELFF TGTGCCACCAGCAGAGAGGGGGGCACCGGGGAGCTGTTTTTT
TRBD2 TRBJ2-1 TRBV24-1 - 17 CATSDPGTSGRAGEQFF TGTGCCACCAGTGATCCCGGGACTAGCGGGAGGGCCGGTGAGCAGTTCTTC
- TRBJ2-5 TRBV7-9 many 14 CASSLSGTRETQYF TGTGCCAGCAGCTTAAGTGGGACGAGGGAGACCCAGTACTTC
- TRBJ1-1 TRBV29-1 - 11 CSLLSGGEAFF TGCAGCTTATTATCAGGTGGTGAAGCTTTCTTT
- TRBJ1-2 TRBV7-9 many 14 CASSLRIQGAGYTF TGTGCCAGCAGCTTACGAATACAGGGTGCTGGCTACACCTTC
- TRBJ2-7 TRBV5-1 few 17 CASSLYASGTSLKEQYF TGCGCCAGCAGCTTGTACGCTTCCGGGACATCCCTCAAGGAGCAGTACTTC
- TRBJ1-6 TRBV6-4 many 15 CASRMRDGYNSPLHF TGTGCCAGCAGGATGAGGGACGGATATAATTCACCCCTCCACTTT
TRBD2 TRBJ2-6 TRBV7-9 many 15 CASSPNGGEANVLTF TGTGCCAGCAGCCCGAATGGGGGGGAGGCCAACGTCCTGACTTTC
- TRBJ2-5 TRBV15 - 16 CATSRDTAPGWETQYF TGTGCCACCAGCAGAGATACGGCACCAGGGTGGGAGACCCAGTACTTC
TRBD1 TRBJ2-7 TRBV5-1 many 14 CASSEGQSSYEQYF TGCGCCAGCAGCGAGGGACAGAGCTCCTACGAGCAGTACTTC
- TRBJ1-2 TRBV4-1 - 13 CADSPGTDYGYTF TGCGCCGACAGCCCGGGGACCGACTATGGCTACACCTTC
- TRBJ1-4 TRBV29-1 many 11 CSVVWDEKLFF TGCAGCGTTGTTTGGGATGAAAAACTGTTTTTT
- TRBJ2-7 TRBV20-1 few 15 CSASRGDTASYEQYF TGCAGTGCTAGTAGAGGGGACACCGCCTCCTACGAGCAGTACTTC
TRBD1 TRBJ2-5 TRBV10-3 - 14 CAISESDRDETQYF TGTGCCATCAGTGAGTCGGACAGGGACGAGACCCAGTACTTC
TRBD1 TRBJ1-5 TRBV12-3/TRBV12-4 many 14 CASSQRQGVQPQHF TGTGCCAGCAGCCAAAGACAGGGGGTTCAGCCCCAGCATTTT
- TRBJ2-2 TRBV7-9 many 14 CASSLLLNTGELFF TGTGCCAGCAGCTTACTTCTGAACACCGGGGAGCTGTTTTTT
- TRBJ1-3 TRBV7-2 - 11 CASSLGNTVYF TGTGCCAGCAGCTTAGGAAACACCGTATATTTT
- TRBJ1-1 TRBV10-3 - 16 CAISESLGQGSTEAFF TGTGCCATCAGTGAGTCCTTGGGGCAGGGAAGCACTGAAGCTTTCTTT
TRBD1 TRBJ1-2 TRBV7-9 many 14 CASSSTGDYYGYTF TGTGCCAGCAGCTCGACAGGGGACTACTATGGCTACACCTTC
- TRBJ1-2 TRBV5-1 - 14 CASSLDGRGYGYTF TGCGCCAGCAGCTTGGACGGCAGGGGATATGGCTACACCTTC
- TRBJ1-1 TRBV5-1 - 16 CASSERPRRDGTEAFF TGCGCCAGCAGCGAACGCCCCCGCAGGGATGGCACTGAAGCTTTCTTT
- TRBJ2-2 TRBV15 many 15 CATSRVGKNTGELFF TGTGCCACCAGCAGAGTGGGGAAGAACACCGGGGAGCTGTTTTTT
- TRBJ1-1 TRBV7-9 - 18 CASSLAFGRSGGLPEAFF TGTGCCAGCAGCTTAGCGTTTGGGCGGTCGGGGGGGCTCCCTGAAGCTTTCTTT
- TRBJ2-5 TRBV7-2 many 13 CASSLTAFETQYF TGTGCCAGCAGCTTAACCGCCTTCGAGACCCAGTACTTC
TRBD1 TRBJ2-5 TRBV11-3 few 16 CASSNPEAGGGETQYF TGTGCCAGCAGCAACCCCGAGGCAGGGGGCGGGGAGACCCAGTACTTC
- TRBJ1-2 TRBV29-1 - 12 CSVEDREKGYTF TGCAGCGTTGAAGACAGGGAGAAAGGCTACACCTTC
TRBD1 TRBJ1-4 TRBV5-1 many 14 CASSLRQGVEKLFF TGCGCCAGCAGCCTCAGACAGGGGGTTGAAAAACTGTTTTTT
- TRBJ1-2 TRBV4-1 few 14 CASSRPGLTYGYTF TGCGCCAGCAGCCGTCCGGGACTGACATATGGCTACACCTTC
- TRBJ1-1 TRBV7-3 few 15 CASNHHSDSNTEAFF TGCGCCAGCAACCATCACTCTGACAGTAACACTGAAGCTTTCTTT
- TRBJ2-7 TRBV9 - 15 CASSPRGRGSYEQYF TGTGCCAGCAGCCCGAGGGGAAGGGGCTCCTACGAGCAGTACTTC
- TRBJ1-1 TRBV3-1 - 14 CASSEASKNTEAFF TGTGCCAGCAGCGAAGCAAGTAAGAACACTGAAGCTTTCTTT
TRBD1 TRBJ1-1 TRBV7-3 many 14 CASSKGTENTEAFF TGTGCCAGCAGCAAGGGGACAGAGAACACTGAAGCTTTCTTT
TRBD2 TRBJ2-1 TRBV29-1 - 12 CSVGTSGNEQFF TGCAGCGTCGGGACTAGTGGCAATGAGCAGTTCTTC